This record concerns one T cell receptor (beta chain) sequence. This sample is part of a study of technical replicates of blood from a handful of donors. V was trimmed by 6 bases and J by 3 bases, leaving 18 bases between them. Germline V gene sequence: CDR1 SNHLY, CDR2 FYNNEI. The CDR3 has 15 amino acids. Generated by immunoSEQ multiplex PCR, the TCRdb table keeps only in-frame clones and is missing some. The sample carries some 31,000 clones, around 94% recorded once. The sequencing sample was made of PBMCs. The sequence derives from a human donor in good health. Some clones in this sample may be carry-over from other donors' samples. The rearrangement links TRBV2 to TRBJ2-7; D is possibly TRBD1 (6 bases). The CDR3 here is CASSERGTALYEQYF. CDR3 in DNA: TGTGCCAGCAGCGAAAGGGGGACGGCGCTCTACGAGCAGTACTTC.